This T cell receptor (beta chain) was sequenced during a study of T cell responses to AZD1222 COVID-19 vaccine. The repertoire was sequenced with immunoSEQ multiplex PCR; TCRdb's copy has only in-frame clones and lacks some. The data hold roughly 150,000 clones, with about 90% observed a single time. Overall study findings and caveats: Just a handful of people given AZD1222 tested seropositive at baseline. Across the whole spike, CD4 TCRs peaked at regions 160-218 and 743-854. Possibly, clonal diversity was underestimated; donors were largely white British and included more females.

In germline, CDR1 is KGHSH, CDR2 LQKENI. This CDR3 has 15 residues. The V end lost 2 bases, the J end lost 7 bases, and 14 bases lay between the germline ends. On this clone itself: What it binds is unknown.

The input for sequencing was peripheral blood, taken 28 days after the second AZD1222 dose. The source of this sequence is an adult who received the AZD1222 COVID-19 vaccine. The gene calls are TRBV18 and TRBJ1-4, with D possibly TRBD1 on 5 matching bases. The CDR3 spells CASSPYGGGREKLFF. The CDR3, as DNA: TGTGCCAGCTCACCATACGGGGGGGGACGTGAAAAACTGTTTTTT.